The 20 T cell receptor beta chains below all came from one sample that was sequenced in a study of blood T cell repertoires in COVID-19. Some clones are missing from TCRdb's copy, which holds only in-frame ones; the method was immunoSEQ multiplex PCR. Of 150,000 or so clones listed, more than 70% are singletons. Material: peripheral blood. These receptors all come from a man aged 45-65 years with active or convalescent COVID-19.

The chain recombines TRBV15 with TRBJ2-7; TRBD2 might be the D (6 bases). Germline CDR1 LNHNV, CDR2 YYDKDF (reference sequence). V was trimmed by 1 base and J by 3 bases, leaving 10 bases between them. The CDR3 covers 14 residues. CDR3: CATSRAGVIYEQYF. CDR3 DNA sequence: TGTGCCACCAGCAGAGCGGGGGTAATCTACGAGCAGTACTTC. The variable domain in full, completed from reference TRBV15 and TRBJ2-7, reads DAMVIQNPRYQVTQFGKPVTLSCSQTLNHNVMYWYQQKSSQAPKLLFHYYDKDFNNEADTPDNFQSRRPNTSFCFLDIRSPGLGDTAMYLCATSRAGVIYEQYFGPGTRLTVT.

The CDR3 sequence: CASSTRPGTRVYNEQFF. CDR3 coding DNA: TGCGCCAGCAGCACTCGACCCGGGACTAGAGTCTACAATGAGCAGTTCTTC. The chain uses TRBV5-1 and TRBJ2-1; 8 bases are a match to TRBD2. After removal of 4 bases from V and 3 bases from J, the junction contained 12 bases not matched to a gene. This CDR3 has 17 residues. From germline, CDR1 is SGHRS and CDR2 YFSETQ.

The chain combines TRBV6-5 with TRBJ1-1, with a weak D call TRBD1 (5 bases). V lost 5 bases and J lost 4, with 17 bases in between. Germline-derived CDR1 and CDR2 are MNHEY and SVGAGI. This CDR3 comprises 15 residues. Here the CDR3 DNA reads TGTGCCAGCAGTCGCGCAGGGCGTTGGGGCACTGAAGCTTTCTTT. Translating gives CASSRAGRWGTEAFF.

The V call is TRBV24-1, the J call TRBJ2-1; 7 positions agree with TRBD2. The junction had 8 bases not matched to a gene; V was cut back by 9 bases and J by 7 bases. The CDR3 has 13 residues. The germline gives CDR1 KGHDR, CDR2 SFDVKD. The CDR3, as DNA: TGTGCCACCTGGAGCGGGATGGGGAATGAGCAGTTCTTC. Protein sequence: CATWSGMGNEQFF.

V and J are TRBV11-3 and TRBJ2-7, with D maybe TRBD1 (6 bases). The CDR3 consists of 13 residues. V was trimmed by 5 bases and J by 10 bases, leaving 18 bases between them. The germline V gene encodes CDR1 SGHNT and CDR2 YENEEA. The CDR3 nucleotides are TGTGCCAGCAGCATCCGTCACAGGGATCATCAGTACTTC. Residues: CASSIRHRDHQYF.

The genes are TRBV6-4 and TRBJ1-5, with D maybe TRBD1 (5 bases). Trimming stripped 6 bases from V and 2 bases from J, with 17 bases between. This CDR3 is 16 amino acids long. Germline CDR1 MRHNA, CDR2 SNTAGT. CDR3 DNA: TGTGCCAGCAGCCCCAATGGGGGGGAAGGCAATCAGCCCCAGCATTTT. Its translation is CASSPNGGEGNQPQHF.

The CDR3 DNA reads as TGTGCCAGCAGTTTAGTCGAGGGACAGGGTTCGGCGCTGTATTTT. Translation gives CASSLVEGQGSALYF. The V and J genes are TRBV28 and TRBJ2-3; 9 positions agree with TRBD1. There are 15 residues in the CDR3. The germline V gene has CDR1 MDHEN and CDR2 SYDVKM. V shed 2 bases and J 14 bases; nucleotides not matched to a gene: 14. Together with reference TRBV28 and TRBJ2-3, the CDR3 gives the full variable domain: DVKVTQSSRYLVKRTGEKVFLECVQDMDHENMFWYRQDPGLGLRLIYFSYDVKMKEKGDIPEGYSVSREKKERFSLILESASTNQTSMYLCASSLVEGQGSALYFGPGTRLTVL.

This clone has more than one count but fewer than ten. The rearrangement uses TRBV10-3 and TRBJ1-1; 9 bases are a match to TRBD1. Germline-derived CDR1 and CDR2 are ENHRY and SYGVKD. CDR3 length: 13 residues. The V and J ends lost 6 bases and 4 bases, in that order; junction bases with no gene match: 3. The CDR3 DNA follows: TGTGCCATCAGCGACAGGGGGTTCACTGAAGCTTTCTTT. Protein product: CAISDRGFTEAFF.

In this sample, this clone turned up once. The V and J genes are TRBV19 and TRBJ1-3, with D unclear. Looked up from germline, CDR1 is LNHDA and CDR2 is SQIVND (reference sequence). The CDR3 covers 13 residues. Trimming took 6 bases from V and 0 from J, leaving 6 bases between them. This CDR3 is CASRASSGNTIYF. The CDR3 region has the DNA TGTGCCAGTAGAGCAAGCTCTGGAAACACCATATATTTT. Drawing the rest from reference TRBV19 and TRBJ1-3, the complete variable domain is DGGITQSPKYLFRKEGQNVTLSCEQNLNHDAMYWYRQDPGQGLRLIYYSQIVNDFQKGDIAEGYSVSREKKESFPLTVTSAQKNPTAFYLCASRASSGNTIYFGEGSWLTVV.

This chain connects TRBV7-2 to TRBJ2-2, with 7 bases fitting TRBD1. Per germline, CDR1 SGHTA and CDR2 FQGNSA. This CDR3 comprises 13 residues. V lost 3 bases, J lost 6 bases, and 1 base stayed unmatched. CDR3 coding DNA: TGTGCCAGCAGCTTCGACAGGGCCGGGGAGCTGTTTTTT. Translated: CASSFDRAGELFF.

The genes are TRBV9 and TRBJ1-6; possibly TRBD1 for D (5 bases). Germline CDR1 SGDLS, CDR2 YYNGEE. The CDR3 totals 18 residues. V was shortened by 0 bases and J by 6 bases, with 19 bases between the two germline ends. The CDR3 DNA is TGTGCCAGCAGCGTAGGTTTAGGAGGGGATGTAGGTAATTCACCCCTCCACTTT. Protein product: CASSVGLGGDVGNSPLHF. The whole variable domain, filled in from reference TRBV9 and TRBJ1-6, reads DSGVTQTPKHLITATGQRVTLRCSPRSGDLSVYWYQQSLDQGLQFLIQYYNGEERAKGNILERFSAQQFPDLHSELNLSSLELGDSALYFCASSVGLGGDVGNSPLHFGNGTRLTVT.

The chain links TRBV15 to TRBJ1-1, with 7 nucleotides matching TRBD1. This CDR3 has 16 amino acids. Trimming took 0 bases from V and 5 from J; bases not matched to a gene: 9. Germline assignment: CDR1 LNHNV and CDR2 YYDKDF (reference sequence). CDR3 loop: CATSRDLQGGGTEAFF. The CDR3 bases are TGTGCCACCAGCAGAGATCTCCAGGGGGGAGGAACTGAAGCTTTCTTT.

The chain recombines TRBV19 with TRBJ1-5; possible D gene TRBD1, 5 bases. V lost 5 bases and J lost 6, with 11 bases in between. There are 13 residues in the CDR3. Germline V gives CDR1 LNHDA, CDR2 SQIVND (reference sequence). As DNA, the CDR3 is TGTGCCAGTAGTTCACGTAGGGGTCAGCCCCAGCATTTT. Translating it yields CASSSRRGQPQHF.

The chain links TRBV7-2 to TRBJ1-5; 8 nucleotides align to TRBD1. This CDR3 region has 14 residues. Germline V gene sequence: CDR1 SGHTA, CDR2 FQGNSA. The J segment lost 6 bases and the V segment lost 5 bases, leaving 6 bases of the junction unmatched. CDR3 DNA: TGTGCCAGCAGCGAGACAGGGGTCGCTCAGCCCCAGCATTTT. It codes for CASSETGVAQPQHF.

The J gene is TRBJ1-1, the V gene TRBV19; 7 nucleotides line up with TRBD1. V was pared by 4 bases and J by 7 bases, with 9 bases of the junction left unmatched. Germline loops: CDR1 LNHDA, CDR2 SQIVND (reference sequence). The CDR3 loop spans 14 amino acids. In DNA, the CDR3 is TGTGCCAGTAGTACCAACAGGGGCAGGGATGAAGCTTTCTTT. Amino acid sequence: CASSTNRGRDEAFF.

The chain links TRBV28 to TRBJ1-2, with 9 bases identical to TRBD1. CDR3 size: 15 residues. J lost 7 bases, V lost 2 bases, and 8 bases had no gene match. Germline values: CDR1 MDHEN, CDR2 SYDVKM. The DNA for the CDR3 is TGTGCCAGCAGTTTAGATAACAGGGGGCTTCTTGGCTACACCTTC. As protein: CASSLDNRGLLGYTF.

Only a few counts were recorded for this clone. The gene calls are TRBV3-1 (or the pseudogene TRBV3-2) and TRBJ2-2; TRBD1 is a possible D gene (5 bases). CDR1 is LGHDT, CDR2 YNNKEL, per germline (reference sequence). CDR3 size: 14 residues. The V end lost 8 bases, the J end lost 4 bases, and 14 bases lay between the germline ends. The CDR3 sequence is CASRAGSTTGELFF. The DNA of the CDR3 is TGTGCCAGCCGTGCAGGGTCGACCACCGGGGAGCTGTTTTTT.

This rearrangement joins TRBV4-3 to TRBJ2-1; possibly TRBD2 for D (7 bases). The CDR3 length is 16 residues. Germline V gene sequence: CDR1 LGHNA, CDR2 YSLEER. Trimming stripped 2 bases from V and 7 bases from J, with 18 bases between. Here the CDR3 reads CASSQPAGRRGNEQFF. For the CDR3, the DNA is TGCGCCAGCAGCCAACCAGCGGGACGGAGGGGGAATGAGCAGTTCTTC.

This chain links TRBV7-3 with TRBJ2-7; 7 nucleotides agree with TRBD2. The CDR3 has 15 amino acids. J lost 1 base, V lost 1 base, and 4 bases had no gene match. Germline CDR1 SGHTA, CDR2 FQGTGA. The CDR3 bases are TGTGCCAGCAGCTTAATCCCTAGCGGTTCCTACGAGCAGTACTTC. This gives the protein CASSLIPSGSYEQYF.

The chain carries TRBV6-1 and TRBJ1-2; possible D gene TRBD1, 5 bases. Per germline, CDR1 MNHNS and CDR2 SASEGT. The CDR3 length is 18 residues. V was shortened by 3 bases and J by 0 bases, with 20 bases between the two germline ends. The CDR3 loop is CASSDIVRGQTPNYGYTF. CDR3 coding DNA: TGTGCCAGCAGTGATATAGTTAGGGGCCAGACCCCTAACTATGGCTACACCTTC.